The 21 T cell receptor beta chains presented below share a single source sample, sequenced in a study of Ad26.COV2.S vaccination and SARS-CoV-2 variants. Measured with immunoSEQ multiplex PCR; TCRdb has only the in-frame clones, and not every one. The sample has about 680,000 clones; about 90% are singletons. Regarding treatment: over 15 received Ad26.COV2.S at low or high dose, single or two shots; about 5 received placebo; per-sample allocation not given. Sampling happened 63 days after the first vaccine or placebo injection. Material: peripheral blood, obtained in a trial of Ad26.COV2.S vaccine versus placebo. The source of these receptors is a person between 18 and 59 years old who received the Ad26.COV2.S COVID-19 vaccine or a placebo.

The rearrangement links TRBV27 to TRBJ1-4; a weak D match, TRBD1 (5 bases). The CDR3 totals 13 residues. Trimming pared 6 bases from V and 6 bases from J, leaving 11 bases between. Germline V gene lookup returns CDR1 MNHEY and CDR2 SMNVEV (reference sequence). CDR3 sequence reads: CASRWGGDEKLFF. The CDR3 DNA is TGTGCCAGCAGATGGGGGGGAGATGAAAAACTGTTTTTT.

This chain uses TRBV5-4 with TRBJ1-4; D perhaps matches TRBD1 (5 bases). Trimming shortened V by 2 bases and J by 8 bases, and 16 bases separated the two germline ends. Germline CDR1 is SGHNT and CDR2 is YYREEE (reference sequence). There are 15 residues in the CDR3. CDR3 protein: CASSLTSGSAEKLFF. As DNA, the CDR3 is TGTGCCAGCAGCTTAACTTCAGGGTCTGCGGAAAAACTGTTTTTT.

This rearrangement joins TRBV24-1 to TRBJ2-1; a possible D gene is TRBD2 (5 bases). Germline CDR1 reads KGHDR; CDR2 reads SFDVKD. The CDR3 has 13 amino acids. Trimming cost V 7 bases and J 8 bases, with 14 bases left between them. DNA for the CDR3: TGTGCCACCAGCCCCGACTATCCTGATGAGCAGTTCTTC. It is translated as CATSPDYPDEQFF.

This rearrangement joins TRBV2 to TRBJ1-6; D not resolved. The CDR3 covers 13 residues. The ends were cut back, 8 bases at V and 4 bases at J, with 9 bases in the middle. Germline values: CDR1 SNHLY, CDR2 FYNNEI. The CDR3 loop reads CASFREYNSPLHF. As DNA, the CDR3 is TGTGCCAGCTTTAGGGAGTATAATTCACCCCTCCACTTT.

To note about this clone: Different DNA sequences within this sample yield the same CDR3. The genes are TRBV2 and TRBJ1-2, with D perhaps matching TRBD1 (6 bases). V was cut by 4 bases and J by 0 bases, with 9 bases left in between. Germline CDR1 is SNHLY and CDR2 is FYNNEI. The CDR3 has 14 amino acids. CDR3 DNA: TGTGCCAGCAGTGCTAGGACAGCTAACTATGGCTACACCTTC. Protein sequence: CASSARTANYGYTF.

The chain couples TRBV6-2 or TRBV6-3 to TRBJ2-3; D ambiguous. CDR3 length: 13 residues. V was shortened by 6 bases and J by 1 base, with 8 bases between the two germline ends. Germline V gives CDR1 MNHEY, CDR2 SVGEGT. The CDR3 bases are TGTGCCAGCAGCGAAGCCCGCACAGATACGCAGTATTTT. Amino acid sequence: CASSEARTDTQYF.

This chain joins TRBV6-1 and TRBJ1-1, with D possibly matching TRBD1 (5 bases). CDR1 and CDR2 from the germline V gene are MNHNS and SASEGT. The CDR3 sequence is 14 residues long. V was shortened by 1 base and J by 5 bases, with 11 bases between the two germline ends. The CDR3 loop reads CASSEGGAGTEAFF. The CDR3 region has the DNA TGTGCCAGCAGTGAAGGGGGCGCAGGAACTGAAGCTTTCTTT.

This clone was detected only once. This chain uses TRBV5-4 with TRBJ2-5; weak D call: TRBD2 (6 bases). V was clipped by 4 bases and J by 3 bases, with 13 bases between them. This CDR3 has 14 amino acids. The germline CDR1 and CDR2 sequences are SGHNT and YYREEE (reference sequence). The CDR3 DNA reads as TGTGCCAGCAGCCCCGGGACTGCCAAAGAGACCCAGTACTTC. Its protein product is CASSPGTAKETQYF.

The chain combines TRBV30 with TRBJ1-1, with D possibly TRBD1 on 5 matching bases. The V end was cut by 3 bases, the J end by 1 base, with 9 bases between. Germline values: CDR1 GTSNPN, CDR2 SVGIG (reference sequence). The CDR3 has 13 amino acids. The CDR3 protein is CAWSRGQNTEAFF. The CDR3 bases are TGTGCCTGGAGCCGTGGACAGAACACTGAAGCTTTCTTT. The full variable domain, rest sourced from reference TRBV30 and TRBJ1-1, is SQTIHQWPATLVQPVGSPLSLECTVEGTSNPNLYWYRQAAGRGLQLLFYSVGIGQISSEVPQNLSASRPQDRQFILSSKKLLLSDSGFYLCAWSRGQNTEAFFGQGTRLTVV.

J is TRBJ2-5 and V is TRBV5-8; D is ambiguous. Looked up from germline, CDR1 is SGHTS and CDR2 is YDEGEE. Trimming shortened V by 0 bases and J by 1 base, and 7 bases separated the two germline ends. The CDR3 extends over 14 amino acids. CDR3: CASSLVQAQETQYF. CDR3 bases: TGTGCCAGCAGCTTGGTTCAGGCCCAAGAGACCCAGTACTTC.

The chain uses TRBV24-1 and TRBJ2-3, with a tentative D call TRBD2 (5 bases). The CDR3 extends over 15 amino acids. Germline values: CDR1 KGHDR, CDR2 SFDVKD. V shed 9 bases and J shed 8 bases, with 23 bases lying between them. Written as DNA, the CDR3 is TGTGCCACCCCCCAGTCCCTCGGGAATTCGGCTACGCAGTATTTT. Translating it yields CATPQSLGNSATQYF.

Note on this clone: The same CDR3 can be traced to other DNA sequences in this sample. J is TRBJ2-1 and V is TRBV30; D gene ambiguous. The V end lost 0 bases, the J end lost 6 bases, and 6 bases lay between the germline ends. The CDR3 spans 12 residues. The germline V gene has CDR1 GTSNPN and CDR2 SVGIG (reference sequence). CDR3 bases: TGTGCCTGGAGTGTATGGGGCAATGAGCAGTTCTTC. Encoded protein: CAWSVWGNEQFF.

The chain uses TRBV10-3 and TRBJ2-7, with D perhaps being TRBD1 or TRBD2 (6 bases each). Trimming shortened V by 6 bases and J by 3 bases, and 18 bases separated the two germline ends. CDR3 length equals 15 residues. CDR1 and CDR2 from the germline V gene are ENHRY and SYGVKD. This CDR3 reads CAISLPTGGGYEQYF. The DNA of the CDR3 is TGTGCCATCAGCCTCCCCACCGGGGGCGGCTACGAGCAGTACTTC.

The CDR3 nucleotides read TGTGCCAGCAGCTACAGAGATTATTCACCCCTCCACTTT. This encodes CASSYRDYSPLHF. The rearrangement uses TRBV7-2 and TRBJ1-6; no definite D call. Looked up from germline, CDR1 is SGHTA and CDR2 is FQGNSA. Trimming shortened V by 4 bases and J by 8 bases, and 9 bases separated the two germline ends. CDR3 length: 13 residues.

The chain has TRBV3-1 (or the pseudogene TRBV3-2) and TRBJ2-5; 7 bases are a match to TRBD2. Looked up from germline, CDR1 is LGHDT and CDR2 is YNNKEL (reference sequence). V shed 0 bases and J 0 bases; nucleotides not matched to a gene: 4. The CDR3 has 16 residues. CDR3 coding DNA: TGTGCCAGCAGCCAAGATTGGGGGGGGTACCAAGAGACCCAGTACTTC. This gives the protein CASSQDWGGYQETQYF.

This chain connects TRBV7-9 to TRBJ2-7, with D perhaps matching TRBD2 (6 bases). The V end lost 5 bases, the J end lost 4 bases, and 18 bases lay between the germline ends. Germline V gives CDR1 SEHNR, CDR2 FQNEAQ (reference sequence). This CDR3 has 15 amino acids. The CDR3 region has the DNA TGTGCCAGCAGCCTCGCCCCGGGACTGCTGTACGAGCAGTACTTC. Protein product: CASSLAPGLLYEQYF.

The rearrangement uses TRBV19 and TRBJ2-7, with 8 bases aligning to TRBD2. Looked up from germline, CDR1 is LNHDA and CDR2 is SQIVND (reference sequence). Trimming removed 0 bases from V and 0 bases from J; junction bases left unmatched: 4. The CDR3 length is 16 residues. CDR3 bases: TGTGCCAGTAGTATAGAACTAGCGGCCTACTCCTACGAGCAGTACTTC. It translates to CASSIELAAYSYEQYF.

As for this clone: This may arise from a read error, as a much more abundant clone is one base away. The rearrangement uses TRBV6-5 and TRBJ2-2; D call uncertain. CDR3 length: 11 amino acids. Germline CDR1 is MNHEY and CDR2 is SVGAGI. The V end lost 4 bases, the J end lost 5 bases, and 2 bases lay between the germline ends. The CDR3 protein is CASSSTGELFF. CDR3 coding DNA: TGTGCCAGCAGTTCAACCGGGGAGCTGTTTTTT.

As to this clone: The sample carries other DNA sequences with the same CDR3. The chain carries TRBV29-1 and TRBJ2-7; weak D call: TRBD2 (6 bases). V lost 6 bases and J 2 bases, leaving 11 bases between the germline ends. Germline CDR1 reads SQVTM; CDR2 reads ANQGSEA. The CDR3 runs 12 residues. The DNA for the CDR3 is TGCAGCGTAGCGGGCGGCCCCTACGAGCAGTACTTC. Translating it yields CSVAGGPYEQYF.

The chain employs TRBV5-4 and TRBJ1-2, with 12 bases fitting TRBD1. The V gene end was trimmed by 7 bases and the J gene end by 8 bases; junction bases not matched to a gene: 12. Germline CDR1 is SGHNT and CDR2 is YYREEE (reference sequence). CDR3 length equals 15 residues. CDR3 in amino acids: CASFLLRDRGHGYTF. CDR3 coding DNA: TGTGCCAGCTTTCTCCTCCGGGACAGGGGGCACGGCTACACCTTC.

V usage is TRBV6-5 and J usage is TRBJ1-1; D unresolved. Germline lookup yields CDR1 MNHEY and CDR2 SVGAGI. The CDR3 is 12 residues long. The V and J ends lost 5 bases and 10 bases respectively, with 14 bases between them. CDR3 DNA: TGTGCCAGCAGTAACGGACCTATGCGAGCTTTCTTT. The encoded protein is CASSNGPMRAFF.